One and the same sample provided the 20 T cell receptor beta chains below, sequenced in a study of shared clonotypes between healthy human individuals. The table came from immunoSEQ multiplex PCR; TCRdb's copy has only in-frame clones and leaves some out. The sample records roughly 1.4 million clones, approximately 98.5% being singletons. Sequencing was performed on naive CD4+ T cells sorted from blood. Specified subset: CD45RA+ positively selected. The receptors come from a man younger than 45 in good health.

This chain joins TRBV2 and TRBJ2-7; 10 bases line up with TRBD2. CDR3 length equals 16 residues. The V gene end was trimmed by 4 bases and the J gene end by 1 base; junction bases not matched to a gene: 7. The germline V gene has CDR1 SNHLY and CDR2 FYNNEI. CDR3 bases: TGTGCCAGCAGTGGGGCTAGCGGGAGAGGGTCCTACGAGCAGTACTTC. Encoded protein: CASSGASGRGSYEQYF. Full variable domain (rest looked up from reference TRBV2 and TRBJ2-7): EPEVTQTPSHQVTQMGQEVILRCVPISNHLYFYWYRQILGQKVEFLVSFYNNEISEKSEIFDDQFSVERPDGSNFTLKIRSTKLEDSAMYFCASSGASGRGSYEQYFGPGTRLTVT.

This clone came up once. The chain links TRBV7-9 to TRBJ2-7; D assignment may be TRBD1 or TRBD2 (5 bases each). The V end was cut by 5 bases, the J end by 3 bases, with 17 bases between. CDR3 size: 15 residues. Germline values: CDR1 SEHNR, CDR2 FQNEAQ (reference sequence). The CDR3: CASSPYGFGGYEQYF. The CDR3 bases are TGTGCCAGCAGCCCATATGGGTTTGGGGGCTACGAGCAGTACTTC.

With regard to this clone: The same CDR3 also results from other DNA sequences found in this sample. The chain employs TRBV9 and TRBJ2-1, with 10 bases fitting TRBD2. The V and J ends lost 2 bases and 5 bases, in that order; junction bases with no gene match: 7. The CDR3 is made up of 16 amino acids. Germline V gene sequence: CDR1 SGDLS, CDR2 YYNGEE. The DNA for the CDR3 is TGTGCCAGCAGCGTGGGGCTAGCGGGAGCCGACAATGAGCAGTTCTTC. Residues: CASSVGLAGADNEQFF.

The genes are TRBV10-3 and TRBJ1-1, with D perhaps TRBD1 (5 bases). This CDR3 region has 16 residues. V was cut by 1 base and J by 4 bases, with 16 bases left in between. The germline CDR1 and CDR2 sequences are ENHRY and SYGVKD. The CDR3 nucleotides are TGTGCCATCAGTGAGTTACGGGGGACCCGGCTCACTGAAGCTTTCTTT. Protein: CAISELRGTRLTEAFF.

The V gene is TRBV7-9, the J gene TRBJ1-5, with 7 nucleotides matching TRBD1. The CDR3 spans 12 residues. CDR1 and CDR2 (germline): SEHNR, FQNEAQ (reference sequence). Unmatched junction bases numbered 9, after V lost 10 bases and J lost 9 bases. This chain's CDR3 is CAIEDRARPQHF. The CDR3 nucleotides are TGTGCCATTGAAGACAGGGCTCGGCCCCAGCATTTT.

In this sample, this clone turned up once. The V gene is TRBV5-1, the J gene TRBJ2-1, with TRBD2 identical over 12 bases. Per germline, CDR1 SGHRS and CDR2 YFSETQ. After removal of 2 bases from V and 0 bases from J, the junction contained 3 bases not matched to a gene. The CDR3 sequence is 17 residues long. CDR3 sequence (DNA): TGCGCCAGCAGCTTCCTAGCGGGGGGGAGCTCCTACAATGAGCAGTTCTTC. This gives the protein CASSFLAGGSSYNEQFF.

V gene TRBV7-6 combines with J gene TRBJ1-3, with a weak D call TRBD1 (6 bases). Per the germline V gene, CDR1 is SGHVS and CDR2 is FNYEAQ. The CDR3 is 16 amino acids. The germline V and J ends were trimmed by 2 bases and 1 base, with 12 bases remaining between them. CDR3 loop: CASSLMRGRSGNTIYF. The CDR3 nucleotides read TGTGCCAGCAGCTTAATGAGGGGGAGGTCTGGAAACACCATATATTTT.

The chain uses TRBV18 and TRBJ2-1, with TRBD2 identical over 7 bases. This CDR3 is built from 18 residues. The germline CDR1 and CDR2 sequences are KGHSH and LQKENI. V dropped 4 bases and J dropped 0; count of bases not matched to a gene: 12. CDR3 DNA: TGTGCCAGCTCACTCCTATTAACTAGCGAGAGCTCCTACAATGAGCAGTTCTTC. It yields the protein CASSLLLTSESSYNEQFF.

The rearrangement joins TRBV9 to TRBJ2-3, with 13 bases that match TRBD2. This CDR3 has 17 residues. Germline assignment: CDR1 SGDLS and CDR2 YYNGEE. The J segment lost 1 base and the V segment lost 4 bases, leaving 6 bases of the junction unmatched. CDR3 residues: CASSFTGTSGGTDTQYF. CDR3 in DNA: TGTGCCAGCAGCTTCACCGGGACTAGCGGGGGCACAGATACGCAGTATTTT.

The genes are TRBV18 and TRBJ2-1, with 14 nucleotides matching TRBD2. Trimming at V came to 4 bases and at J to 2 bases, leaving 7 bases not matched to a gene. Germline V gives CDR1 KGHSH, CDR2 LQKENI. The CDR3 covers 18 residues. CDR3 bases: TGTGCCAGCTCACGGGGGACTAGCGGGAGTGTTCCCTACAATGAGCAGTTCTTC. This codes for CASSRGTSGSVPYNEQFF.

The rearrangement joins TRBV2 to TRBJ2-7, with D maybe TRBD1 (5 bases). Trimming removed 3 bases at V and 11 bases at J, with 26 bases between. The CDR3 is made up of 16 amino acids. Germline CDR1 and CDR2: SNHLY and FYNNEI. CDR3 DNA sequence: TGTGCCAGCAGTGAGAGGTGGGCAGGGTCTCCCTACTTAGAGTACTTC. This translates into CASSERWAGSPYLEYF.

The V and J genes are TRBV7-2 and TRBJ2-5; TRBD2 aligns across 7 bases. V was clipped by 2 bases and J by 5 bases; unmatched bases: 8. Germline-derived CDR1 and CDR2 are SGHTA and FQGNSA. There are 15 residues in the CDR3. CDR3 region: CASSLSASGRETQYF. The CDR3 DNA reads as TGTGCCAGCAGCTTATCGGCTAGCGGACGGGAGACCCAGTACTTC.

V and J are TRBV5-4 and TRBJ2-3, with D tentatively TRBD2 (6 bases). This CDR3 comprises 15 residues. V was trimmed by 0 bases and J by 4 bases, leaving 12 bases between them. Germline CDR1 reads SGHNT; CDR2 reads YYREEE (reference sequence). The CDR3 sequence: CASSLAGSMSDTQYF. The DNA of the CDR3 is TGTGCCAGCAGCTTGGCCGGGAGTATGTCAGATACGCAGTATTTT.

V gene TRBV9 combines with J gene TRBJ1-2, with D uncertain. This CDR3 has 14 amino acids. V was shortened by 0 bases and J by 2 bases, with 8 bases between the two germline ends. Germline V gene lookup returns CDR1 SGDLS and CDR2 YYNGEE. CDR3 DNA sequence: TGTGCCAGCAGCGTAGACACAGCGAACTATGGCTACACCTTC. Amino acids: CASSVDTANYGYTF. The full variable domain, rest sourced from reference TRBV9 and TRBJ1-2, is DSGVTQTPKHLITATGQRVTLRCSPRSGDLSVYWYQQSLDQGLQFLIQYYNGEERAKGNILERFSAQQFPDLHSELNLSSLELGDSALYFCASSVDTANYGYTFGSGTRLTVV.

The chain recombines TRBV2 with TRBJ2-7, with TRBD1 as a possible D gene (6 bases). Trimming took off 6 bases at V and 2 bases at J, with 17 bases between the two ends. Germline V gene sequence: CDR1 SNHLY, CDR2 FYNNEI. This CDR3 comprises 15 residues. The CDR3 sequence is CASRKDRFSTYEQYF. DNA of the CDR3: TGTGCCAGCAGGAAAGACAGGTTCTCCACCTACGAGCAGTACTTC.

The V gene is TRBV7-9, the J gene TRBJ2-1, with D unclear. Trimming took off 1 base at V and 12 bases at J, with 7 bases between the two ends. The CDR3 has 11 residues. Germline CDR1 and CDR2: SEHNR and FQNEAQ (reference sequence). CDR3 bases: TGTGCCAGCAGCTTAGGGCAGATGCAGTTCTTC. It encodes CASSLGQMQFF. The whole variable domain, filled in from reference TRBV7-9 and TRBJ2-1, reads DTGVSQNPRHKITKRGQNVTFRCDPISEHNRLYWYRQTLGQGPEFLTYFQNEAQLEKSRLLSDRFSAERPKGSFSTLEIQRTEQGDSAMYLCASSLGQMQFFGPGTRLTVL.

The chain uses TRBV28 and TRBJ2-2; D remains unclear. This CDR3 contains 12 residues. Trimming stripped 1 base from V and 13 bases from J, with 10 bases between. Germline V gene lookup returns CDR1 MDHEN and CDR2 SYDVKM. The CDR3 DNA sequence: TGTGCCAGCAGTTTATTCGGGCGTATGCTGTTTTTT. This encodes CASSLFGRMLFF.

The V call is TRBV5-8, the J call TRBJ1-3; no clear D gene. V dropped 0 bases and J dropped 2 bases, with 9 bases sitting between them. CDR1 SGHTS and CDR2 YDEGEE come from the germline V gene. The CDR3 extends over 15 amino acids. The CDR3 is CASSLAITTGNTIYF. CDR3 in DNA: TGTGCCAGCAGCTTGGCCATCACGACTGGAAACACCATATATTTT.

The V and J genes are TRBV2 and TRBJ2-1; D remains unclear. The CDR3 consists of 11 residues. The germline CDR1 and CDR2 sequences are SNHLY and FYNNEI. The ends were cut back, 3 bases at V and 6 bases at J, with 3 bases in the middle. The CDR3 sequence: CASSDFNEQFF. In DNA form, the CDR3 reads TGTGCCAGCAGTGACTTCAATGAGCAGTTCTTC.

V is TRBV7-2 and J is TRBJ2-7, with D perhaps given as TRBD1 or TRBD2 (5 bases each). Germline V CDR1 and CDR2: SGHTA, FQGNSA. This CDR3 has 16 residues. Trimming shortened V by 2 bases and J by 7 bases, and 21 bases separated the two germline ends. CDR3 sequence: CASSLPPGGHPGEQYF. The CDR3 DNA reads TGTGCCAGCAGCTTACCACCCGGTGGACACCCGGGGGAGCAGTACTTC.